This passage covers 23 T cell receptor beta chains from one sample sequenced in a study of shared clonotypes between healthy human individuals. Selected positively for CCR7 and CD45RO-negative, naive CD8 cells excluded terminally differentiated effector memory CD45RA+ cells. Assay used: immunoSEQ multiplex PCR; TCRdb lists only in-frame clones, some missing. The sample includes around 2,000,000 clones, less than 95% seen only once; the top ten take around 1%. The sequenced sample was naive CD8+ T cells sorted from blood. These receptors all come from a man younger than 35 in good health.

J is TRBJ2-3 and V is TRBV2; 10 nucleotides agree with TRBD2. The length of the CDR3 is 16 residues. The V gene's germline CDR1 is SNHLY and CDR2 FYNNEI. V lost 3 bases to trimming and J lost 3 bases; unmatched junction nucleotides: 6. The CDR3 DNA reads TGTGCCAGCAGTGAGCTAGCGGGGGAGATAACAGATACGCAGTATTTT. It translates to CASSELAGEITDTQYF.

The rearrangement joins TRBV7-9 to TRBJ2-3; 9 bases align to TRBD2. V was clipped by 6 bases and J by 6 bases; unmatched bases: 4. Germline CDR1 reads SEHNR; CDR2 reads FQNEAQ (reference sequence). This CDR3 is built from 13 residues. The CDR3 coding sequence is TGTGCCAGCAGAGGTACTAGCGGGGATACGCAGTATTTT. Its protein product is CASRGTSGDTQYF. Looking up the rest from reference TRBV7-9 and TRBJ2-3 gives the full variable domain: DTGVSQNPRHKITKRGQNVTFRCDPISEHNRLYWYRQTLGQGPEFLTYFQNEAQLEKSRLLSDRFSAERPKGSFSTLEIQRTEQGDSAMYLCASRGTSGDTQYFGPGTRLTVL.

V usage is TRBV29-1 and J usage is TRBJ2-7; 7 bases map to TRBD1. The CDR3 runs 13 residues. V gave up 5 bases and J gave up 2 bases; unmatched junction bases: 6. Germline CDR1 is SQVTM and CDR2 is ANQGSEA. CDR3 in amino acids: CSVTRQGPYEQYF. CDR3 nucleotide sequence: TGCAGCGTTACCCGACAGGGCCCCTACGAGCAGTACTTC.

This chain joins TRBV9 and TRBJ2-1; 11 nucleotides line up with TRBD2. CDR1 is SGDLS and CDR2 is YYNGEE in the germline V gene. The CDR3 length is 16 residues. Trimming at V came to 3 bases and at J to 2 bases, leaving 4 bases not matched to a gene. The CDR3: CASSAWGLAAYNEQFF. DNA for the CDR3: TGTGCCAGCAGCGCCTGGGGACTAGCGGCCTACAATGAGCAGTTCTTC.

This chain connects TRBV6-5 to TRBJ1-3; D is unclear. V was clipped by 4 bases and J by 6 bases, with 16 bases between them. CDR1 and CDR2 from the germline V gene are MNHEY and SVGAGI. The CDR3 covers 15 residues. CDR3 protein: CASSSVVGNENTIYF. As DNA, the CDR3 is TGTGCCAGCAGTTCCGTCGTAGGGAACGAAAACACCATATATTTT.

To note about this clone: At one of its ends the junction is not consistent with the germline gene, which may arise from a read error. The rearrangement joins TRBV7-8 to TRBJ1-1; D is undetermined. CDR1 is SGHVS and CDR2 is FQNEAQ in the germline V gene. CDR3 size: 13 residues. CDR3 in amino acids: CASSLGFDAEAFF. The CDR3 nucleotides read TGTGCCAGCAGTTTAGGGTTCGACGCTGAAGCTTTCTTT.

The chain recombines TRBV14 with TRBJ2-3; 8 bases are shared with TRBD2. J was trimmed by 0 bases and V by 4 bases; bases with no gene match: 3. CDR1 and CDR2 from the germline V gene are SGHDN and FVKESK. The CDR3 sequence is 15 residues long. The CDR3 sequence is CASSPGTRSTDTQYF. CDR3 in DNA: TGTGCCAGCAGCCCCGGGACTAGGAGCACAGATACGCAGTATTTT.

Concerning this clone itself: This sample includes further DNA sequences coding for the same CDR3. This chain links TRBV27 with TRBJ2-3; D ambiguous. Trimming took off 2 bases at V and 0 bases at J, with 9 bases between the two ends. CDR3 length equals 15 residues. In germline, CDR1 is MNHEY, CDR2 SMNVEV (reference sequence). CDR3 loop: CASSLRSASTDTQYF. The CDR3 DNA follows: TGTGCCAGCAGTTTACGGTCGGCTAGCACAGATACGCAGTATTTT.

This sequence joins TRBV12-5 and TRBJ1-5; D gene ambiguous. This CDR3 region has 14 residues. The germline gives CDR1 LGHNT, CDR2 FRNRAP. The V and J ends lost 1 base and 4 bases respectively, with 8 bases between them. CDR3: CASGLGGHNQPQHF. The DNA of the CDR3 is TGTGCTAGTGGTTTGGGCGGTCATAATCAGCCCCAGCATTTT.

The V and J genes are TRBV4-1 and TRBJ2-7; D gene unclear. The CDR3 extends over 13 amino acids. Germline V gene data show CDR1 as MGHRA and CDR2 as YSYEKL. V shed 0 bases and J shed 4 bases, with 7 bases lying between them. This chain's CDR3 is CASSQDTEYEQYF. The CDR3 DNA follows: TGCGCCAGCAGCCAAGACACGGAGTACGAGCAGTACTTC.

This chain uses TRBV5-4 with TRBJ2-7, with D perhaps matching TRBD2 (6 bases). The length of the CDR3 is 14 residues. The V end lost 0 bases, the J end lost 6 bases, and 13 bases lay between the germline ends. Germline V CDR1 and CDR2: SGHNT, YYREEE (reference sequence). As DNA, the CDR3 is TGTGCCAGCAGCTTGGTAGAGGAGGGGCTCGAGCAGTACTTC. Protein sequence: CASSLVEEGLEQYF.

This chain's CDR3 is CASSSSVRGSDTQYF. In nucleotides, the CDR3 is TGTGCCAGCAGTTCTTCAGTGAGGGGATCAGATACGCAGTATTTT. This chain joins TRBV27 and TRBJ2-3, with D perhaps given as TRBD1 or TRBD2 (5 bases each). Looked up from germline, CDR1 is MNHEY and CDR2 is SMNVEV (reference sequence). The CDR3 is 15 residues long. V was pared by 4 bases and J by 4 bases, with 15 bases between.

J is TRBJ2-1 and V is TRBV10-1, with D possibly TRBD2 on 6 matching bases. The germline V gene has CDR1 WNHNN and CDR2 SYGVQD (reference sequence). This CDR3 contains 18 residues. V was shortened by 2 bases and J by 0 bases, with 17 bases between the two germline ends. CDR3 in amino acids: CASSEGGSGLSSYNEQFF. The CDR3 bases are TGCGCCAGCAGTGAGGGGGGTAGCGGATTGAGCTCCTACAATGAGCAGTTCTTC.

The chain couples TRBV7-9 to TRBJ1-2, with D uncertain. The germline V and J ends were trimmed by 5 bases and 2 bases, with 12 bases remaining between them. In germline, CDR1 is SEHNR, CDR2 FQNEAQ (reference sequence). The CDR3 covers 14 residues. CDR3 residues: CASSPPTSNYGYTF. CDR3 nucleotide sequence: TGTGCCAGCAGCCCTCCGACTTCCAACTATGGCTACACCTTC.

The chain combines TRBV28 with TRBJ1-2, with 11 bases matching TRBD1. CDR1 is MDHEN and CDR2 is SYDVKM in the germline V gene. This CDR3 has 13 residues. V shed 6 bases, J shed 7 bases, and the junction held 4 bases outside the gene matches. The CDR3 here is CASSSGQGGGYTF. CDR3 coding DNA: TGTGCCAGCAGCTCGGGACAGGGGGGTGGCTACACCTTC.

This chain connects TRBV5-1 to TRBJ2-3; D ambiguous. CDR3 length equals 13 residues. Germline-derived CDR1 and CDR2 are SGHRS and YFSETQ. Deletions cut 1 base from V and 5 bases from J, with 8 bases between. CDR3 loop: CASSLLAEDTQYF. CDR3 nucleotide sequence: TGCGCCAGCAGCTTGTTGGCCGAAGATACGCAGTATTTT. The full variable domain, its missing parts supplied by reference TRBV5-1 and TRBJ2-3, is KAGVTQTPRYLIKTRGQQVTLSCSPISGHRSVSWYQQTPGQGLQFLFEYFSETQRNKGNFPGRFSGRQFSNSRSEMNVSTLELGDSALYLCASSLLAEDTQYFGPGTRLTVL.

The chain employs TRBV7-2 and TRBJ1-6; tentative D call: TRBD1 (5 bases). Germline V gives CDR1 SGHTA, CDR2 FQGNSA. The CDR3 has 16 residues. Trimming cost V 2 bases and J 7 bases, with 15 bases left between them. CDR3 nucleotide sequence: TGTGCCAGCAGCTTAACGTTCCAGGGCGGGAATTCACCCCTCCACTTT. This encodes CASSLTFQGGNSPLHF.

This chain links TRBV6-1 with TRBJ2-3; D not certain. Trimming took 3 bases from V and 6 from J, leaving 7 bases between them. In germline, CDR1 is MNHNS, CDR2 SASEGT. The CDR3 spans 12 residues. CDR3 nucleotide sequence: TGTGCCAGCAGTGATGTCTGGGATACGCAGTATTTT. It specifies CASSDVWDTQYF.

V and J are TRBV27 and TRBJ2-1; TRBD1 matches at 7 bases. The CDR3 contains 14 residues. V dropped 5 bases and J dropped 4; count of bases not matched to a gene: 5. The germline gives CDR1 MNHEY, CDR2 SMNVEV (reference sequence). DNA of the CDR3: TGTGCCAGCAGTAGAGGGACAGTTTACAATGAGCAGTTCTTC. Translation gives CASSRGTVYNEQFF.

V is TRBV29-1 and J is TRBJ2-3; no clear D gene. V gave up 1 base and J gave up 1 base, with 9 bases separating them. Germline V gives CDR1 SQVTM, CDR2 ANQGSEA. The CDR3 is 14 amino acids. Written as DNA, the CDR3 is TGCAGCGTTGAAGGTGAGGTACGCACAGATACGCAGTATTTT. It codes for CSVEGEVRTDTQYF.

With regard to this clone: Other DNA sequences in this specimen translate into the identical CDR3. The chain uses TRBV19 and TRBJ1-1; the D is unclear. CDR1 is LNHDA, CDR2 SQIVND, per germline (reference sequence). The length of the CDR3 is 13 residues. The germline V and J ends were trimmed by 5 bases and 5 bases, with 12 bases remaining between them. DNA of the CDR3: TGTGCCAGTAGTCCGGGCCTGGGAACTGAAGCTTTCTTT. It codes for CASSPGLGTEAFF.

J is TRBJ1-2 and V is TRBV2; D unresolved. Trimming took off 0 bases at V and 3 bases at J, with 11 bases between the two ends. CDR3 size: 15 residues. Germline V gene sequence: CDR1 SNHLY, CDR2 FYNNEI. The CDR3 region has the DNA TGTGCCAGCAGTGAAGCGAGAGGACCCTACTATGGCTACACCTTC. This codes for CASSEARGPYYGYTF.

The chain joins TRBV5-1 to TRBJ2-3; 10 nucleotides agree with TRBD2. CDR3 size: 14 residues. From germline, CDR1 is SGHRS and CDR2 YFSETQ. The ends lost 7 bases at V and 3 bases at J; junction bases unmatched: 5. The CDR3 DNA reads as TGCGCCAGCCTAGCGGGGGTAGGGACAGATACGCAGTATTTT. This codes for CASLAGVGTDTQYF.